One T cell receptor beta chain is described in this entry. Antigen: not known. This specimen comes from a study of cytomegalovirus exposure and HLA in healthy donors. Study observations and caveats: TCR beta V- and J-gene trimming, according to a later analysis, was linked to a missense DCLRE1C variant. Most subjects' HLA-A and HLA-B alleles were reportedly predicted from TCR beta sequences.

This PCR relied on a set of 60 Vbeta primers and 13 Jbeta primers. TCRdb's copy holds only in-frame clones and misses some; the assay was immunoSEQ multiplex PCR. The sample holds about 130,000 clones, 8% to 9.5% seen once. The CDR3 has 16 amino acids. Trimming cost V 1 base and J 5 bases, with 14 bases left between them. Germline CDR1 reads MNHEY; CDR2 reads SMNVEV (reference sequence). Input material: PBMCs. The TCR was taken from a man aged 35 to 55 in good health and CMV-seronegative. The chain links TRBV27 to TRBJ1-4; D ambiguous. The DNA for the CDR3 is TGTGCCAGCAGTTTATGGACTCTTACGGGGAATGAAAAACTGTTTTTT. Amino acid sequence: CASSLWTLTGNEKLFF.